Listed below are T cell receptor beta chains from one sample, sequenced in a study of cytomegalovirus exposure and HLA in healthy donors. Clones were read by immunoSEQ multiplex PCR, and TCRdb kept only the in-frame ones, dropping some. The repertoire holds about 120,000 clones, with over 70% as singletons. Specimen: PBMCs. The receptors were gathered from a young woman in good health and CMV-seronegative. CDR3s include the opening cysteine and the closing phenylalanine or tryptophan. A D gene is named only where the DNA matches it firmly. Where a row states a size, it is once, few, many or the class of an expanded clone; other rows omit it.

j_gene	abundance	len	v_gene	d_gene	CDR3aa	CDR3nt
TRBJ1-1	.	16	TRBV4-3	.	CASSPRPRRGFTEAFF	TGCGCCAGCAGCCCCCGACCGAGAAGAGGGTTCACTGAAGCTTTCTTT
TRBJ2-4	.	15	TRBV5-6	.	CASSLSQLAKNIQYF	TGTGCCAGCAGCTTGTCGCAACTAGCCAAAAACATTCAGTACTTC
TRBJ2-3	.	15	TRBV2	.	CASSLGDTSTDTQYF	TGTGCCAGCAGTTTAGGGGACACTTCCACAGATACGCAGTATTTT
TRBJ1-4	.	14	TRBV7-9	TRBD1	CAISDRGQNEKLFF	TGTGCCATCTCGGACAGGGGGCAAAACGAAAAACTGTTTTTT
TRBJ1-3	.	16	TRBV7-9	TRBD1	CASSFGGQVSGNTIYF	TGTGCCAGCAGCTTTGGAGGACAGGTCTCTGGAAACACCATATATTTT
TRBJ1-1	once	15	TRBV5-1	TRBD1	CASRLTTGASTEAFF	TGCGCCAGCAGACTAACGACAGGGGCTAGCACTGAAGCTTTCTTT
TRBJ1-2	.	14	TRBV7-2	.	CASSLASAQGGYTF	TGTGCCAGCAGCTTAGCTTCAGCGCAGGGAGGCTACACCTTC
TRBJ1-2	.	16	TRBV5-1	TRBD1	CASSWRTGRSREGYTF	TGCGCCAGCAGCTGGCGGACAGGGCGCTCTAGGGAAGGCTACACCTTC
TRBJ1-2	.	14	TRBV11-2	TRBD1	CASSLIQGNYGYTF	TGTGCCAGCAGCCTAATACAGGGGAACTATGGCTACACCTTC
TRBJ1-1	.	15	TRBV19	TRBD1	CASSSRQGRLAEAFF	TGTGCCAGTAGTTCGAGACAGGGCCGGTTGGCCGAAGCTTTCTTT
TRBJ2-3	few	13	TRBV9	.	CASSVLLTDTQYF	TGTGCCAGCAGCGTATTACTCACAGATACGCAGTATTTT
TRBJ1-2	.	14	TRBV9	TRBD1	CASRPTGTVNGYTF	TGTGCCAGCAGACCGACTGGGACAGTAAATGGCTACACCTTC
TRBJ2-5	few	14	TRBV5-4	TRBD1	CASSLQGYQETQYF	TGTGCCAGCAGCTTACAGGGGTACCAAGAGACCCAGTACTTC
TRBJ2-7	few	15	TRBV4-1	TRBD2	CASSQGPGGDYEQYF	TGCGCCAGCAGCCAGGGCCCGGGGGGGGACTACGAGCAGTACTTC
TRBJ1-1	.	15	TRBV27	TRBD1	CASSPEPWTGAEAFF	TGTGCCAGCAGTCCCGAACCATGGACAGGGGCTGAAGCTTTCTTT
TRBJ2-1	.	11	TRBV20-1	.	CSARDRNEQFF	TGCAGTGCTAGAGATCGCAATGAGCAGTTCTTC
TRBJ2-7	.	12	TRBV2	TRBD1	CASRDRGLEQYF	TGTGCCAGCAGAGACAGGGGGCTCGAGCAGTACTTC
TRBJ2-5	.	17	TRBV7-9	TRBD2	CASSSPRGGEHRETQYF	TGTGCCAGCAGCTCCCCCCGGGGGGGGGAGCATCGAGAGACCCAGTACTTC
TRBJ1-3	.	18	TRBV11-2	TRBD1	CASRTFRDRGSSGNTIYF	TGTGCCAGCAGGACCTTCCGGGACAGGGGTTCCTCTGGAAACACCATATATTTT
TRBJ2-3	.	16	TRBV5-4	TRBD2	CASSPGGLAQTDTQYF	TGTGCCAGCAGCCCGGGGGGGCTAGCGCAAACAGATACGCAGTATTTT
TRBJ2-1	few	15	TRBV2	TRBD2	CASSELAGDSGEQFF	TGTGCCAGCAGTGAACTAGCGGGAGACTCGGGTGAGCAGTTCTTC
TRBJ2-1	.	16	TRBV9	.	CASSGQGGASYNEQFF	TGTGCCAGCAGCGGTCAAGGGGGGGCCTCCTACAATGAGCAGTTCTTC
TRBJ2-5	.	13	TRBV5-1	.	CASSPVSSGEQYF	TGCGCCAGCAGCCCCGTATCCTCAGGGGAGCAGTACTTC
TRBJ2-4	.	15	TRBV18	.	CASSPRTLAKNIQYF	TGTGCCAGCTCACCGCGAACCCTAGCCAAAAACATTCAGTACTTC
TRBJ2-7	few	14	TRBV4-1	TRBD1	CASGFGTGEYEQYF	TGCGCCAGCGGCTTTGGGACAGGGGAATACGAGCAGTACTTC
TRBJ2-1	.	15	TRBV7-7	.	CASSPGGRSYNEQFF	TGTGCTAGCAGCCCGGGGGGCAGGTCCTACAATGAGCAGTTCTTC
TRBJ2-1	.	13	TRBV7-2	.	CASSPNAGTEQFF	TGTGCCAGCAGCCCCAACGCCGGGACAGAGCAGTTCTTC
TRBJ2-1	.	15	TRBV6-1	.	CASTDLGGTYNEQFF	TGTGCCAGCACGGACCTTGGGGGGACTTACAATGAGCAGTTCTTC
TRBJ1-1	few	17	TRBV11-2	TRBD1	CASSLAGTGRSNTEAFF	TGTGCCAGCAGCTTAGCCGGGACAGGACGCTCGAACACTGAAGCTTTCTTT
TRBJ1-3	.	17	TRBV30	.	CAWSVLSPRHSGNTIYF	TGTGCCTGGAGTGTACTAAGCCCTCGTCACTCTGGAAACACCATATATTTT
TRBJ2-6	.	17	TRBV5-1	TRBD1	CASSLHRGDSGANGLTF	TGCGCCAGCAGCTTGCACAGGGGAGATTCTGGGGCCAACGGCCTGACTTTC
TRBJ2-7	few	17	TRBV11-2	TRBD2	CASSLGTSGQKPYEQYF	TGTGCCAGCAGCCTCGGGACTAGCGGGCAAAAACCATACGAGCAGTACTTC
TRBJ1-1	.	13	TRBV29-1	.	CSVNRRMNTEAFF	TGCAGCGTTAATCGGCGGATGAACACTGAAGCTTTCTTT
TRBJ2-5	.	15	TRBV2	.	CASNPRRDSQETQYF	TGTGCCAGCAATCCCAGACGGGACTCCCAAGAGACCCAGTACTTC
TRBJ1-6	.	16	TRBV9	.	CASTLQASSYNSPLHF	TGTGCCAGCACCCTTCAGGCCAGCTCCTATAATTCACCCCTCCACTTT
TRBJ1-5	once	14	TRBV19	.	CASSPMSNNQPQHF	TGTGCCAGTAGTCCGATGAGTAACAATCAGCCCCAGCATTTT
TRBJ2-7	.	15	TRBV10-1	.	CASSEGQGLSYEQYF	TGCGCCAGCAGTGAGGGGCAGGGGTTGTCCTACGAGCAGTACTTC
TRBJ1-1	.	15	TRBV27	.	CASLPWVGENTEAFF	TGTGCCAGCCTACCCTGGGTGGGAGAAAACACTGAAGCTTTCTTT
TRBJ2-1	.	18	TRBV7-9	TRBD2	CASRTGLAGGLSYNEQFF	TGTGCCAGCAGAACGGGACTAGCGGGAGGGCTCTCCTACAATGAGCAGTTCTTC
TRBJ1-5	.	13	TRBV6-5	TRBD1	CASSRGTGEPQHF	TGTGCCAGCAGTCGCGGGACAGGGGAGCCCCAGCATTTT
TRBJ2-1	.	18	TRBV12-2	.	CASRLKTSGGACRGEQFF	TGTGCAAGTCGCTTAAAAACTAGCGGGGGGGCATGTAGAGGGGAGCAGTTCTTC
TRBJ1-1	once	14	TRBV7-8	.	CASSGTGSDTEAFF	TGTGCCAGCAGCGGTACAGGGAGCGACACTGAAGCTTTCTTT
TRBJ1-4	.	15	TRBV9	TRBD1	CASSPYGTDQQKLFF	TGTGCCAGCAGCCCTTACGGGACAGACCAGCAGAAACTGTTTTTT
TRBJ1-1	.	14	TRBV5-1	.	CASRLRVGETEAFF	TGCGCCAGCAGATTAAGAGTGGGAGAGACTGAAGCTTTCTTT
TRBJ2-7	.	14	TRBV30	TRBD2	CAWTSGGAVAEQYF	TGTGCCTGGACTAGCGGGGGGGCCGTCGCGGAGCAGTACTTC
TRBJ2-3	.	17	TRBV5-4	TRBD2	CASSLAWGAGGSDTQYF	TGTGCCAGCAGCTTGGCCTGGGGGGCGGGAGGGTCAGATACGCAGTATTTT
TRBJ2-3	.	15	TRBV6-4	.	CASSERGGATDTQYF	TGTGCCAGCAGTGAGAGGGGGGGGGCCACAGATACGCAGTATTTT
TRBJ1-1	.	14	TRBV30	.	CAWSVRGPWTEAFF	TGTGCCTGGAGTGTAAGAGGTCCTTGGACTGAAGCTTTCTTT
TRBJ2-3	.	16	TRBV5-1	TRBD2	CASSLVSGGHTDTQYF	TGCGCCAGCAGCTTGGTGAGCGGGGGGCACACAGATACGCAGTATTTT
TRBJ1-2	.	13	TRBV30	TRBD1	CAWSVTGKGGYTF	TGTGCCTGGAGTGTGACAGGGAAGGGTGGCTACACCTTC
TRBJ2-2	once	14	TRBV27	TRBD1	CASSWTGGSGELFF	TGTGCCAGCAGTTGGACAGGGGGCAGCGGGGAGCTGTTTTTT
TRBJ2-7	.	13	TRBV4-1	.	CASSLSGSYEQYF	TGCGCCAGCAGCCTTAGCGGCTCCTACGAGCAGTACTTC
TRBJ1-1	.	14	TRBV19	TRBD1	CASSLKGTGYGAFF	TGTGCCAGTAGCCTCAAGGGGACAGGGTACGGAGCTTTCTTT
TRBJ1-1	.	14	TRBV5-6	.	CASSFPGLLTEAFF	TGTGCCAGCAGCTTTCCGGGACTCCTCACTGAAGCTTTCTTT
TRBJ1-2	.	14	TRBV19	.	CASSNRTGAAGYTF	TGTGCCAGTAGTAATAGGACGGGAGCGGCTGGCTACACCTTC
TRBJ1-3	.	14	TRBV11-2	TRBD1	CANSLGTGGNTIYF	TGTGCCAACAGCTTAGGGACAGGAGGAAACACCATATATTTT
TRBJ2-7	.	13	TRBV27	.	CASSLGPYYEQYF	TGTGCCAGCAGTTTAGGGCCCTACTACGAGCAGTACTTC
TRBJ1-1	.	14	TRBV7-6	.	CASSSLTGNTEAFF	TGTGCCAGCAGCTCGCTGACAGGGAACACTGAAGCTTTCTTT
TRBJ1-6	.	14	TRBV2	TRBD1	CASSRTGKYRPLHF	TGTGCCAGCAGCCGGACAGGGAAGTATAGACCCCTCCACTTT